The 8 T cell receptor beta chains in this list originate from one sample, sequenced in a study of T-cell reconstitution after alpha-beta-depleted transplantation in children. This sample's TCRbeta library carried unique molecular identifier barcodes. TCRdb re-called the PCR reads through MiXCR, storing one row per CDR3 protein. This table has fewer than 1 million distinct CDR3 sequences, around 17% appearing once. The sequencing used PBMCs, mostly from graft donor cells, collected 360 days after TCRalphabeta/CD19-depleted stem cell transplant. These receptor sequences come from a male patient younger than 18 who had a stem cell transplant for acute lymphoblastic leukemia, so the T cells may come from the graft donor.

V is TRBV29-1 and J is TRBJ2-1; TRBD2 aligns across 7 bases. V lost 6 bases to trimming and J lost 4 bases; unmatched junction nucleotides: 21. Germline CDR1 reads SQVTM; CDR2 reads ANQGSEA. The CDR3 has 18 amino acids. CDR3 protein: CSVESGTNGRYYYNEQFF. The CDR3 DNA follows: TGCAGCGTAGAGAGCGGGACTAACGGGAGGTATTATTACAATGAGCAGTTCTTC.

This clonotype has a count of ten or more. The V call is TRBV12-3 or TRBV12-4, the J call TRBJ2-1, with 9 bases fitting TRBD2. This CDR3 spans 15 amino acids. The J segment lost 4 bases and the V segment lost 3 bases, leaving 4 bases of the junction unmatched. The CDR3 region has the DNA TGTGCCAGCAGTTTCATAGCGGGAGATTACAATGAGCAGTTCTTC. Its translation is CASSFIAGDYNEQFF.

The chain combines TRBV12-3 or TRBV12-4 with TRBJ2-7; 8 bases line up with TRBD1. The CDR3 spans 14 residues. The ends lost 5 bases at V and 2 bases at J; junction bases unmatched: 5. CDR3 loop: CASSPRDRPYEQYF. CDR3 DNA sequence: TGTGCCAGCAGTCCCCGGGACAGGCCCTACGAGCAGTACTTC.

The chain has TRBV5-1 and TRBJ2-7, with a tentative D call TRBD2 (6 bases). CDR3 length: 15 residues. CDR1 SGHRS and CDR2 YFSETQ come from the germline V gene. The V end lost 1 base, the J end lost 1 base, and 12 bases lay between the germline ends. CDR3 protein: CASSLTAGNSYEQYF. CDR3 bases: TGCGCCAGCAGCTTGACCGCGGGAAATTCCTACGAGCAGTACTTC.

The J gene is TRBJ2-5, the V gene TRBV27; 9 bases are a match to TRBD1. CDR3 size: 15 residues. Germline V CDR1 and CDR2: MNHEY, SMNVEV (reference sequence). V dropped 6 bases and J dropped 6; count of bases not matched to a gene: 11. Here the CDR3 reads CASRGGQGRLKTQYF. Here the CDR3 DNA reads TGTGCCAGCAGAGGAGGACAGGGGCGTCTGAAGACCCAGTACTTC.

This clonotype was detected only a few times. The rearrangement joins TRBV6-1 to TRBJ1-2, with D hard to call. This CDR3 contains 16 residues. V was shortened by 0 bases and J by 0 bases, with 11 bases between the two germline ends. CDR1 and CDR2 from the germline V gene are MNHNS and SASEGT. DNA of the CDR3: TGTGCCAGCAGTGAAGCGCTTCAGTTAACTAACTATGGCTACACCTTC. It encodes CASSEALQLTNYGYTF.

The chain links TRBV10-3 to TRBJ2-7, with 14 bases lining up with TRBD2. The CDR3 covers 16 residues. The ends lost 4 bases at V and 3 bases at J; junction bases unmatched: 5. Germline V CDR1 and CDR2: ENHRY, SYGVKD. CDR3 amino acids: CAISAGTSGRGYEQYF. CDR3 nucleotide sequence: TGTGCCATCAGTGCCGGGACTAGCGGGAGAGGCTACGAGCAGTACTTC.

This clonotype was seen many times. The CDR3 DNA is TGTGCCAGCAGCCCGGACAGGGGAGGCAATCAGCCCCAGCATTTT. Its protein is CASSPDRGGNQPQHF. This chain uses TRBV12-3 or TRBV12-4 with TRBJ1-5; 9 nucleotides agree with TRBD1. The CDR3 contains 15 residues. V lost 6 bases, J lost 2 bases, and 5 bases stayed unmatched.